The rows below give T cell receptor beta chains drawn from one sample of a study of blood T cell repertoires in COVID-19. The assay was immunoSEQ multiplex PCR, and TCRdb's table has in-frame clones only and misses some. The data hold about 130,000 clones, with approximately 80% observed a single time. The sample taken for sequencing was peripheral blood. These receptors all come from a man older than 75 with acute or convalescent COVID-19. CDR3s include the opening cysteine and the closing phenylalanine or tryptophan.

J gene	V gene	CDR3 protein
TRBJ1-1	TRBV7-8	CASSSTPGQENTEAFF
TRBJ2-1	TRBV4-1	CASSQDDGGAINEQFF
TRBJ2-1	TRBV12-3/TRBV12-4	CASPAPSGNEQFF
TRBJ1-6	TRBV6-1	CASSEEFGQGNSPLHF
TRBJ2-7	TRBV7-2	CASSFRSRSEQYF
TRBJ2-7	TRBV4-1	CASSQKDRGADEQYF
TRBJ1-2	TRBV5-6	CASSRNPYGYTF
TRBJ1-5	TRBV2	CASSEDRDGQPQHF
TRBJ1-1	TRBV7-2	CASSLRAYTEAFF
TRBJ2-1	TRBV5-8	CASSQRLTGVNEQFF
TRBJ2-3	TRBV9	CASRTSGTDTQYF
TRBJ1-1	TRBV5-4	CASSTTQNTEAFF
TRBJ2-1	TRBV7-9	CASSFYPVLQGESNEQFF
TRBJ2-3	TRBV7-2	CASSFTGTSGGTAGDTQYF
TRBJ1-1	TRBV9	CASSVDRGLTEAFF
TRBJ1-2	TRBV7-8	CASSIDRADYGYTF
TRBJ2-7	TRBV30	CAWKGAYEQYF
TRBJ2-5	TRBV5-1	CASSLGSGEVQTQYF
TRBJ1-5	TRBV4-2	CASSPQRGQPQHF
TRBJ1-3	TRBV7-9	CASSRTSGLSVLSGNTIYF
TRBJ1-2	TRBV19	CASTGQGRTSNYGYTF
TRBJ1-5	TRBV7-9	CASSDGGQPQHF
TRBJ1-2	TRBV2	CASRNRDSFYGYTF
TRBJ2-5	TRBV6-2/TRBV6-3	CASSHSGRGETQYF
TRBJ2-3	TRBV27	CASSFGTDTDTQYF
TRBJ1-2	TRBV27	CASRQGNYGYTF
TRBJ1-5	TRBV2	CASSRSNQPQHF
TRBJ1-2	TRBV5-4	CASSLSSRDYTF
TRBJ1-5	TRBV30	CAWSVGEYNSNQPQHF
TRBJ1-5	TRBV5-6	CASGRIPCNYSNQPQHF
TRBJ1-1	TRBV9	CASSSTPGTEDEAFF
TRBJ1-1	TRBV5-5	CASSWGTGNTEAFF
TRBJ2-3	TRBV7-3	CASSASGLSTDTQYF
TRBJ2-6	TRBV30	CALTRDRVPGANVLTF
TRBJ1-2	TRBV30	CAWSEQGSGYTF
TRBJ2-1	TRBV7-8	CASSLGGGASNEQFF
TRBJ2-1	TRBV11-1	CASSFDRLSYNEQFF
TRBJ2-1	TRBV12-3/TRBV12-4	CASSLTSFEQFF
TRBJ1-6	TRBV6-1	CASSEDRGRNNSPLHF
TRBJ1-2	TRBV5-1	CASSPGDSLYGYTF
TRBJ1-1	TRBV5-5	CASSLAGKNTEAFF
TRBJ2-7	TRBV28	CASRSPGGYEQYF
TRBJ1-1	TRBV1	CTSSQGPHHLQGKKRTEAFF
TRBJ1-1	TRBV7-2	CASSRTGNRNTEAFF
TRBJ2-7	TRBV7-6	CASSLRLAGESGREQYF
TRBJ1-6	TRBV2	CASIRDRDPSPLHF
TRBJ1-4	TRBV7-2	CASSRIGGKLFF
TRBJ1-6	TRBV7-9	CASSSPRQGKNSPLHF
TRBJ1-6	TRBV7-2	CASSSGTGKNSPLHF
TRBJ1-5	TRBV15	CATSRDIGGMPQHF
TRBJ1-3	TRBV7-2	CASSALTGGSGNTIYF
TRBJ1-1	TRBV6-5	CASSLSGVAEAFF
TRBJ2-2	TRBV2	CASSEGPGELFF
TRBJ1-6	TRBV10-2	CASSDSSRDSYNSPLHF
TRBJ2-3	TRBV18	CASSQSTGVDTQYF